Listed below are T cell receptor beta chains from one sample, sequenced in a study of cytomegalovirus exposure and HLA in healthy donors. Some clones are missing from TCRdb's copy, which holds only in-frame ones; the method was immunoSEQ multiplex PCR. Of 150,000 to 250,000 clones listed, 70% to 85% are singletons. Sequenced sample: PBMCs. The receptors derive from a woman under 40 in good health and CMV-seropositive. Both conserved end residues are part of each CDR3. D genes are given only for firm matches. Size is omitted from some rows. Given values are once, few, many or a class for expanded clones.

TRBV11-2	once	TRBJ1-2	.	TGTGCCAGCAGCTTCCAGGGTCACTATGGCTACACCTTC	CASSFQGHYGYTF
TRBV25-1	.	TRBJ1-1	.	TGTGCCAGCAGTCTGTCCGGGGGTATCCATGAAGCTTTCTTT	CASSLSGGIHEAFF
TRBV29-1	.	TRBJ1-2	TRBD1	TGCAGCGTCACCCGGACAGGGGGCGACTATGGCTACACCTTC	CSVTRTGGDYGYTF
TRBV5-1	.	TRBJ2-7	.	TGCGCCAGCAGCTTGGGCAGGGGAGGGTACGAGCAGTACTTC	CASSLGRGGYEQYF
TRBV15	once	TRBJ2-7	TRBD1	TGTGCCACCAGCAGTAACCCGGGACAGGGCTACGAGCAGTACTTC	CATSSNPGQGYEQYF
TRBV9	.	TRBJ1-2	.	TGTGCCAGCAGCGGGGGCCTGGCGGACTATGGCTACACCTTC	CASSGGLADYGYTF
TRBV19	.	TRBJ2-3	.	TGTGCCAGTAGTTCCACAGGGTACACAGATACGCAGTATTTT	CASSSTGYTDTQYF
TRBV14	once	TRBJ2-7	.	TGTGCCAGCAGCCAAGGCCTCAGGGGTTCTTACGAGCAGTACTTC	CASSQGLRGSYEQYF
TRBV15	.	TRBJ2-6	.	TGTGCCACCAGCAGAGGAACGCTGGCCAACTCTGGGGCCAACGTCCTGACTTTC	CATSRGTLANSGANVLTF
TRBV15	.	TRBJ2-5	.	TGTGCCACCAGCGGCGACTATTGGGAGGAGACCCAGTACTTC	CATSGDYWEETQYF
TRBV28	.	TRBJ2-7	.	TGTGCCAGCAGTGTTGGCAGGTCCTACGAGCAGTACTTC	CASSVGRSYEQYF
TRBV6-6	.	TRBJ2-3	TRBD1	TGTGCCAGCAGTCAACAGGGGGTTCTTGGCACAGATACGCAGTATTTT	CASSQQGVLGTDTQYF
TRBV6-5	.	TRBJ2-7	TRBD1	TGTGCCAGCAGTTACTCGAGAGGACAGGGGTACGAGCAGTACTTC	CASSYSRGQGYEQYF
TRBV28	once	TRBJ1-2	TRBD1	TGTGCCAGCAGAAGTAGGGACAGGATATTCTATGGCTACACCTTC	CASRSRDRIFYGYTF
TRBV29-1	.	TRBJ2-7	.	TGCAGCGTCCGGCGAGGGAGCTCCTACGAGCAGTACTTC	CSVRRGSSYEQYF
TRBV19	.	TRBJ2-3	.	TGTGCCAGTAGTCTCGACTCGTGGTCCGTAAATACGCAGTATTTT	CASSLDSWSVNTQYF
TRBV2	.	TRBJ2-1	TRBD2	TGTGCCAGCAGTCTTGACCCCCGGACTAGCGGGAAATCGTGGAACAATGAGCAGTTCTTC	CASSLDPRTSGKSWNNEQFF
TRBV28	.	TRBJ1-1	.	TGTGCCAGCAGTCTACCTAACTCTGAAGCTTTCTTT	CASSLPNSEAFF
TRBV28	.	TRBJ2-4	TRBD1	TGTGCCAGCAGGGCAGGGGGCGGAAACATTCAGTACTTC	CASRAGGGNIQYF
TRBV5-4	few	TRBJ1-1	.	TGTGCCAGCAGCTTGGATCGTCGAGGCGCTGAAGCTTTCTTT	CASSLDRRGAEAFF
TRBV7-3	once	TRBJ2-2	TRBD1	TGTGCCAGCAGCCCCCGGACAGGGTTTTCCGGGGAGCTGTTTTTT	CASSPRTGFSGELFF
TRBV18	.	TRBJ1-2	.	TGTGCCAGCTCACCAGGCCGGGGATCTAGCTATGGCTACACCTTC	CASSPGRGSSYGYTF
TRBV27	many	TRBJ2-7	TRBD1	TGTGCCAGCAGGGGGACAGGGGGGGTCTACGAGCAGTACTTC	CASRGTGGVYEQYF
TRBV11-2	.	TRBJ2-7	.	TGTGCCAGCAGCTTATTGGCATCCGTCCCCGAGCAGTACTTC	CASSLLASVPEQYF
TRBV6-1	.	TRBJ2-1	TRBD1	TGTGCCAGCCGTGCCGGGACAGGGCCTGACAATGAGCAGTTCTTC	CASRAGTGPDNEQFF
TRBV20-1	.	TRBJ1-2	.	TGCAGTGCTAGGAGGGATGGCTACACCTTC	CSARRDGYTF
TRBV6-1	.	TRBJ2-7	TRBD2	TGTGCCAGCAGTTTCGGTAGCGGGAGCGTGAACGAGCAGTACTTC	CASSFGSGSVNEQYF
TRBV7-6	.	TRBJ2-5	.	TGTGCCAGCAGGGCGGACATCCAAGAGACCCAGTACTTC	CASRADIQETQYF
TRBV2	few	TRBJ1-2	TRBD1	TGTGCCAGCAGTGAAGGGACAGGCAACTATGGCTACACCTTC	CASSEGTGNYGYTF
TRBV19	.	TRBJ2-7	.	TGTGCCAGTAGTATAGATGCAGGCAGGGGCTACGAGCAGTACTTC	CASSIDAGRGYEQYF
TRBV7-6	.	TRBJ2-1	TRBD2	TGTGCCAGCAGCTCTAGCGGGAGGAGGGGCTCCTACAATGAGCAGTTCTTC	CASSSSGRRGSYNEQFF
TRBV6-5	.	TRBJ1-1	TRBD1	TGTGCCAGCACCGATAGGGACAGGGGGCACACTGAAGCTTTCTTT	CASTDRDRGHTEAFF
TRBV21-1	.	TRBJ1-5	.	TGTGCCAGCAGCAAAGACAGGCACAATCAGCCCCAGCATTTT	CASSKDRHNQPQHF
TRBV6-6	.	TRBJ2-4	TRBD2	TGTGCCACCGATCAATCCATGGGGGGGTGGAACATTCAGTACTTC	CATDQSMGGWNIQYF
TRBV28	.	TRBJ1-2	TRBD1	TGTGCCAGCAGTTCTTCAGGGGGCGGGGTTTATGGCTACACCTTC	CASSSSGGGVYGYTF
TRBV30	few	TRBJ1-3	.	TGTGCCTGGAAGCGATCTGGAAACACCATATATTTT	CAWKRSGNTIYF
TRBV5-1	once	TRBJ2-1	.	TGCGCCAGCAGCCCGGCGGGGCAGGGCGAATCCTACAATGAGCAGTTCTTC	CASSPAGQGESYNEQFF
TRBV6-5	.	TRBJ2-7	TRBD2	TGTGCCAGCAGTTCCGTCCCAGCGGGATCCTACGAGCAGTACTTC	CASSSVPAGSYEQYF
TRBV6-5	.	TRBJ1-3	.	TGTGCCAGCAGCCTGGAGAGCTCTGGAAACACCATATATTTT	CASSLESSGNTIYF
TRBV6-1	few	TRBJ2-2	.	TGTGCCAGCAGTCCAGGGGATGACACCGGGGAGCTGTTTTTT	CASSPGDDTGELFF
TRBV19	.	TRBJ2-3	TRBD2	TGTGCCAGTAGTAGGGGGGGATACACAGATACGCAGTATTTT	CASSRGGYTDTQYF
TRBV14	.	TRBJ2-7	TRBD1	TGTGCCAGCAGCCAAGTCGGGACAGGGCTCCCCTACGAGCAGTACTTC	CASSQVGTGLPYEQYF
TRBV4-2	.	TRBJ2-5	.	TGTGCCAGCAGCCAACAACCGGGTCCCCCCCCGTCGGGGACCCAGTACTTC	CASSQQPGPPPSGTQYF
TRBV19	.	TRBJ1-1	.	TGTGCCAGTAGTATAGTCGGGGTGAACACTGAAGCTTTCTTT	CASSIVGVNTEAFF
TRBV2	.	TRBJ1-2	TRBD1	TGTGCCAGCAGTGAAGAAGGACAGGGGGACCCCTATGGCTACACCTTC	CASSEEGQGDPYGYTF
TRBV10-3	.	TRBJ2-7	.	TGTGCCATCTCTCAGTCGTCCCACGAGCAGTACTTC	CAISQSSHEQYF
TRBV25-1	.	TRBJ2-7	.	TGTGCCAGCAGTGCAGGGGCAGCCCTGTACTTC	CASSAGAALYF
TRBV6-1	.	TRBJ2-1	.	TGTGCCAGCAGTGTTCCGGGACGGGAGTACAATGAGCAGTTCTTC	CASSVPGREYNEQFF
TRBV6-5	once	TRBJ2-5	.	TGTGCCAGCAGACAGGGAGAGACCCAGTACTTC	CASRQGETQYF